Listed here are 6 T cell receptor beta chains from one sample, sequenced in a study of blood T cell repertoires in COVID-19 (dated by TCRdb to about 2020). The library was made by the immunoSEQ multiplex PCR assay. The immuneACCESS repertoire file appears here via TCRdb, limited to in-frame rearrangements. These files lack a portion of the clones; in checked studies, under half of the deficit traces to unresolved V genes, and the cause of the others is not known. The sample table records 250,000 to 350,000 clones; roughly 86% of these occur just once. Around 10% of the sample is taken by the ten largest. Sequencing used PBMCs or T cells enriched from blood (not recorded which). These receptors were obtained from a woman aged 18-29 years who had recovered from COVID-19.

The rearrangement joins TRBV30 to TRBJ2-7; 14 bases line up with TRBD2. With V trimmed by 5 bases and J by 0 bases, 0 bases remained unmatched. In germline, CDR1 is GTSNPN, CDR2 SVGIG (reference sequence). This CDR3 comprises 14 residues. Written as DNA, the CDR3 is TGTGCCTGGGGGACTAGCGGGGGCTCCTACGAGCAGTACTTC. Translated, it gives CAWGTSGGSYEQYF.

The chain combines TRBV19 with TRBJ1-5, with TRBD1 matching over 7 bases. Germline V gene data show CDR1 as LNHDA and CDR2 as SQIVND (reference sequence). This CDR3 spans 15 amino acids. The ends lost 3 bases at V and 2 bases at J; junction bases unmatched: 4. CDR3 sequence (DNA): TGTGCCAGTAGTATCTTCGGGACAGGCAATCAGCCCCAGCATTTT. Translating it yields CASSIFGTGNQPQHF.

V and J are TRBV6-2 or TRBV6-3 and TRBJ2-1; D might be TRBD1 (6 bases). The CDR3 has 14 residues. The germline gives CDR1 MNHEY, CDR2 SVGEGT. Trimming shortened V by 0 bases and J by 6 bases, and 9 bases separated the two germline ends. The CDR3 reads CASSYSIRGNEQFF. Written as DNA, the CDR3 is TGTGCCAGCAGTTACTCGATCAGGGGCAATGAGCAGTTCTTC.

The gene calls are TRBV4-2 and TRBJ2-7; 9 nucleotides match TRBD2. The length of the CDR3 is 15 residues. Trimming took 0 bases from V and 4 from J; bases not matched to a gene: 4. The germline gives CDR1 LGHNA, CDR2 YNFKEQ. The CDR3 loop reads CASSQELTSGYEQYF. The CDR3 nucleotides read TGTGCCAGCAGCCAAGAACTCACTAGCGGGTACGAGCAGTACTTC.

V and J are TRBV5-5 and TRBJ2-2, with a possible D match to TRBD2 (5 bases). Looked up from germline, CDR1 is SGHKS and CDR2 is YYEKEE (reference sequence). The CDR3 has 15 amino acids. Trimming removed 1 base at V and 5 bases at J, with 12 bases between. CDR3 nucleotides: TGTGCCAGCAGCTTGTGGCACACGGGAACCGGGGAGCTGTTTTTT. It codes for CASSLWHTGTGELFF.

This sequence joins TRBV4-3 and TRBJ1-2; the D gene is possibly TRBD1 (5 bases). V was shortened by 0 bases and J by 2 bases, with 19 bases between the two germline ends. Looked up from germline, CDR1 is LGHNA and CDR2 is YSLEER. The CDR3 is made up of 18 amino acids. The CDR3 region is CASSQDRSSPGSNYGYTF. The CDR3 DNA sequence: TGCGCCAGCAGCCAAGACAGATCGTCCCCAGGGTCGAACTATGGCTACACCTTC.